Below, 26 T cell receptor beta chains from the same sample are listed, as sequenced in a study of neoadjuvant anti-PD-1 for oral cavity cancer. Time point: after neoadjuvant nivolumab, at surgical resection. TCRdb keeps only in-frame clones here, not all; method: immunoSEQ multiplex PCR. The sample yields about 37,000 clones, approximately 40% seen once. Sequenced here: tumor tissue, sampled after nivolumab (anti-PD-1) treatment. The receptor source for this set is a person aged 35-79 years with oral cavity squamous cell carcinoma.

The V and J genes are TRBV7-3 and TRBJ2-3; 12 bases match TRBD2. Losses at the gene ends were 3 bases for V and 5 bases for J; bases not matched to a gene: 6. Per germline, CDR1 SGHTA and CDR2 FQGTGA. The CDR3 spans 16 residues. CDR3 DNA: TGTGCCAGCAGCTTGCCGACTAGCGGGGGAGAAGATACGCAGTATTTT. Translating it yields CASSLPTSGGEDTQYF.

The V call is TRBV28, the J call TRBJ2-1; D is perhaps TRBD1 (6 bases). V was pared by 6 bases and J by 10 bases, with 16 bases between. Germline CDR1 reads MDHEN; CDR2 reads SYDVKM. The CDR3 contains 13 residues. In DNA, the CDR3 is TGTGCCAGCAGATCCCAGGGGCCTAGGGAGCAGTTCTTC. Amino acids: CASRSQGPREQFF.

This clone was seen more than once but under ten times. This rearrangement joins TRBV11-2 to TRBJ1-5, with no clear D. This CDR3 region has 16 residues. Trimming left V 3 bases short and J 1 base short, with 13 bases between. The germline V gene has CDR1 SGHAT and CDR2 FQNNGV. CDR3 bases: TGTGCCAGCAGCTTCAGAAGACGTCTGAGCAATCAGCCCCAGCATTTT. This codes for CASSFRRRLSNQPQHF.

The chain couples TRBV6-1 to TRBJ1-2; 9 bases align to TRBD1. The CDR3 totals 16 residues. CDR1 MNHNS and CDR2 SASEGT come from the germline V gene. J gave up 0 bases and V 1 base, and 3 bases lay outside the gene matches. CDR3 DNA: TGTGCCAGCAGTGAAGTAGGGACAGGGTCTAACTATGGCTACACCTTC. Translating it yields CASSEVGTGSNYGYTF.

This clone was seen a few times. The chain recombines TRBV5-1 with TRBJ1-1; unclear D gene. The germline V gene has CDR1 SGHRS and CDR2 YFSETQ. The V gene lost 2 bases and the J gene lost 12 bases, with 17 bases spanning the gap. CDR3 length equals 13 residues. The CDR3 sequence: CASSLEGDRKSFF. The DNA of the CDR3 is TGCGCCAGCAGCTTAGAAGGCGATCGAAAATCTTTCTTT.

The rearrangement links TRBV7-9 to TRBJ1-1; a possible D gene is TRBD1 (6 bases). Germline V lookup: CDR1 SEHNR, CDR2 FQNEAQ (reference sequence). The CDR3 is 14 amino acids. V lost 2 bases, J lost 4 bases, and 11 bases lay in between. The DNA of the CDR3 is TGTGCCAGCAGCTTACAGGGGTCAATCACTGAAGCTTTCTTT. This gives the protein CASSLQGSITEAFF.

CDR3 loop: CASSEAGGTRVGEQYF. CDR3 DNA: TGTGCCAGCAGTGAAGCGGGGGGGACTCGGGTAGGCGAGCAGTACTTC. The V call is TRBV6-1, the J call TRBJ2-7, with 7 bases fitting TRBD2. The CDR3 spans 16 residues. Trimming removed 0 bases from V and 6 bases from J; junction bases left unmatched: 11. CDR1 and CDR2 from the germline V gene are MNHNS and SASEGT.

In this sample, this clone turned up a few times. CDR3 in amino acids: CASSYSGYHGYTF. The CDR3 DNA follows: TGTGCCAGCAGTTACTCGGGGTATCATGGCTACACCTTC. The rearrangement uses TRBV6-5 and TRBJ1-2; no clear D gene. Deletions cut 0 bases from V and 6 bases from J, with 8 bases between. The CDR3 sequence is 13 residues long. Germline V lookup: CDR1 MNHEY, CDR2 SVGAGI.

The rearrangement links TRBV30 to TRBJ2-7, with TRBD1 matching 7 bases. This CDR3 contains 13 residues. J gave up 2 bases and V 5 bases, and 6 bases lay outside the gene matches. Germline V lookup: CDR1 GTSNPN, CDR2 SVGIG (reference sequence). CDR3 sequence (DNA): TGTGCCTGGGCGGCCGGGACAGCCTACGAGCAGTACTTC. Its translation is CAWAAGTAYEQYF.

This clone was counted only a few times. The chain recombines TRBV29-1 with TRBJ1-3; no clear D gene. Germline V gene data show CDR1 as SQVTM and CDR2 as ANQGSEA. V was cut by 7 bases and J by 0 bases, with 10 bases left in between. CDR3 length equals 13 residues. The CDR3 DNA is TGCAGCGGATCGAGTAGCTCTGGAAACACCATATATTTT. Translating gives CSGSSSSGNTIYF.

This clone was found a few times. One end of the junction does not line up with germline, which may come from a read error. The chain combines TRBV13 with TRBJ1-3, with TRBD1 matching 7 bases. Germline CDR1 reads PRHDT; CDR2 reads FYEKMQ (reference sequence). The CDR3 runs to 15 residues. The CDR3 protein is CASGSRQGSRNTIYF. The CDR3 nucleotides read TGTGCCAGCGGGTCCCGACAGGGCTCTAGAAACACCATATATTTT.

The gene calls are TRBV5-1 and TRBJ2-2; 7 bases line up with TRBD1. Germline V lookup: CDR1 SGHRS, CDR2 YFSETQ. V trimming: 0 bases; J trimming: 0 bases; junction bases outside the gene matches: 2. The CDR3 totals 16 residues. The CDR3 region is CASSLGQGSNTGELFF. As DNA, the CDR3 is TGCGCCAGCAGCTTGGGACAGGGATCGAACACCGGGGAGCTGTTTTTT. The full variable domain, its missing parts supplied by reference TRBV5-1 and TRBJ2-2, is KAGVTQTPRYLIKTRGQQVTLSCSPISGHRSVSWYQQTPGQGLQFLFEYFSETQRNKGNFPGRFSGRQFSNSRSEMNVSTLELGDSALYLCASSLGQGSNTGELFFGEGSRLTVL.

This clone has just a few counts. V usage is TRBV18 and J usage is TRBJ1-5, with D perhaps TRBD1 (6 bases). Germline V gene data show CDR1 as KGHSH and CDR2 as LQKENI. CDR3 length: 15 amino acids. The V and J ends lost 5 bases and 2 bases respectively, with 13 bases between them. CDR3 amino acids: CASSAGTRGNQPQHF. In nucleotides, the CDR3 is TGTGCCAGCTCAGCCGGGACACGAGGCAATCAGCCCCAGCATTTT.

V and J are TRBV11-2 and TRBJ2-7; 11 bases match TRBD2. V shed 4 bases, J shed 2 bases, and the junction held 7 bases outside the gene matches. Germline assignment: CDR1 SGHAT and CDR2 FQNNGV. The CDR3 totals 16 residues. The CDR3 loop is CASSSTSGRGPYEQYF. CDR3 coding DNA: TGTGCCAGCAGCTCAACTAGCGGGAGAGGTCCCTACGAGCAGTACTTC. Combining the CDR3 with reference TRBV11-2 and TRBJ2-7 gives the whole variable domain EAGVAQSPRYKIIEKRQSVAFWCNPISGHATLYWYQQILGQGPKLLIQFQNNGVVDDSQLPKDRFSAERLKGVDSTLKIQPAKLEDSAVYLCASSSTSGRGPYEQYFGPGTRLTVT.

This clone was counted between two and nine times. The chain employs TRBV5-1 and TRBJ2-7; D possibly matches TRBD1 or TRBD2 (5 bases each). Germline-derived CDR1 and CDR2 are SGHRS and YFSETQ. Trimming removed 4 bases at V and 4 bases at J, with 18 bases between. This CDR3 spans 15 amino acids. CDR3 DNA sequence: TGCGCCAGCAGCCGCTGGGACCGGCGAACTTACGAGCAGTACTTC. Translation: CASSRWDRRTYEQYF.

The sample holds one count of this clone. The chain joins TRBV7-2 to TRBJ1-5; D gene uncertain. V was clipped by 0 bases and J by 7 bases, with 10 bases between them. The CDR3 spans 14 residues. Germline CDR1 SGHTA, CDR2 FQGNSA. This CDR3 is CASSLALVGQPQHF. For the CDR3, the DNA is TGTGCCAGCAGCTTAGCTCTGGTTGGCCAGCCCCAGCATTTT. Variable domain in full (rest from reference TRBV7-2 and TRBJ1-5): GAGVSQSPSNKVTEKGKDVELRCDPISGHTALYWYRQSLGQGLEFLIYFQGNSAPDKSGLPSDRFSAERTGGSVSTLTIQRTQQEDSAVYLCASSLALVGQPQHFGDGTRLSIL.

This clone has at least ten counts. One junction end does not reproduce the germline sequence, and a read error may be involved. CDR3 loop: CASSLAGLPQFF. In DNA form, the CDR3 reads TGTGCCAGCAGTTTAGCGGGTCTGCCGCAGTTCTTC. The chain links TRBV11-2 to TRBJ2-1, with 7 bases identical to TRBD2. Germline assignment: CDR1 SGHAT and CDR2 FQNNGV. The length of the CDR3 is 12 residues.

The V and J genes are TRBV2 and TRBJ2-3; D is perhaps TRBD2 (7 bases). CDR3 length: 15 residues. V dropped 0 bases and J dropped 8 bases, with 15 bases sitting between them. Germline CDR1 and CDR2: SNHLY and FYNNEI. The CDR3: CASSEAAGEGGTQYF. The DNA for the CDR3 is TGTGCCAGCAGTGAAGCCGCGGGGGAGGGGGGTACGCAGTATTTT.

CDR3: CAWRRQPHTEAFF. DNA of the CDR3: TGTGCCTGGAGGAGACAGCCCCACACTGAAGCTTTCTTT. The chain recombines TRBV30 with TRBJ1-1, with TRBD1 as a possible D gene (5 bases). The germline gives CDR1 GTSNPN, CDR2 SVGIG (reference sequence). The CDR3 is 13 amino acids. Trimming pared 3 bases from V and 3 bases from J, leaving 11 bases between.

This clone was detected only a few times. V and J are TRBV5-4 and TRBJ1-2; 10 positions match TRBD1. Trimming at V came to 1 base and at J to 3 bases, leaving 3 bases not matched to a gene. The CDR3 has 15 residues. Germline CDR1 is SGHNT and CDR2 is YYREEE (reference sequence). The CDR3 spells CASSLMGQGYYGYTF. CDR3 in DNA: TGTGCCAGCAGCTTGATGGGACAGGGGTACTATGGCTACACCTTC.

The chain carries TRBV7-6 and TRBJ1-5; D may be TRBD1 (6 bases). The CDR3 extends over 18 amino acids. V dropped 4 bases and J dropped 0 bases, with 19 bases sitting between them. The V gene's germline CDR1 is SGHVS and CDR2 FNYEAQ. CDR3 sequence reads: CASSSYSGTSYSNQPQHF. The CDR3 nucleotides read TGTGCCAGCAGCTCGTACTCCGGGACAAGTTATAGCAATCAGCCCCAGCATTTT.

This clone was recorded a few times. This chain links TRBV10-3 with TRBJ2-1, with D possibly called TRBD1 or TRBD2 (6 bases each). Germline V gene lookup returns CDR1 ENHRY and CDR2 SYGVKD. Trimming stripped 2 bases from V and 9 bases from J, with 11 bases between. The CDR3 is 13 amino acids. CDR3 amino acids: CAISEKEGGEQFF. CDR3 sequence (DNA): TGTGCCATCAGTGAGAAGGAGGGGGGTGAGCAGTTCTTC.

This chain uses TRBV12-5 with TRBJ2-7; possibly TRBD2 for D (5 bases). V lost 2 bases to trimming and J lost 4 bases, with 15 bases between them. Germline CDR1 and CDR2: LGHNT and FRNRAP. The CDR3 is made up of 15 amino acids. The CDR3 sequence: CASGLTSSGFYEQYF. The CDR3 bases are TGTGCTAGTGGTTTGACCTCCTCGGGATTTTACGAGCAGTACTTC. Full variable domain (remainder filled in from reference TRBV12-5 and TRBJ2-7): DARVTQTPRHKVTEMGQEVTMRCQPILGHNTVFWYRQTMMQGLELLAYFRNRAPLDDSGMPKDRFSAEMPDATLATLKIQPSEPRDSAVYFCASGLTSSGFYEQYFGPGTRLTVT.

This clone was seen ten or more times. The gene calls are TRBV7-2 and TRBJ2-5; no definite D call. Trimming took 3 bases from V and 2 from J, leaving 10 bases between them. This CDR3 is 14 amino acids long. Per germline, CDR1 SGHTA and CDR2 FQGNSA. This CDR3 is CASSLSWAQETQYF. Written as DNA, the CDR3 is TGTGCCAGCAGCTTGTCGTGGGCGCAAGAGACCCAGTACTTC.

This clone showed up many times. DNA for the CDR3: TGCGCCAGCAGCCCGCTAGCGGCTAGCACAGATACGCAGTATTTT. This gives the protein CASSPLAASTDTQYF. This chain connects TRBV4-1 to TRBJ2-3; TRBD2 matches at 7 bases. This CDR3 is built from 15 residues. Per the germline V gene, CDR1 is MGHRA and CDR2 is YSYEKL. J lost 0 bases, V lost 4 bases, and 4 bases had no gene match.

This clone was detected only a few times. The genes are TRBV10-3 and TRBJ2-7; D may be TRBD1 (5 bases). In germline, CDR1 is ENHRY, CDR2 SYGVKD. The CDR3 is 15 amino acids. Trimming removed 0 bases from V and 1 base from J, with 10 bases in between. The CDR3 here is CAISESPGYSYEQYF. The CDR3 nucleotides are TGTGCCATCAGTGAGTCTCCAGGGTATTCCTACGAGCAGTACTTC.